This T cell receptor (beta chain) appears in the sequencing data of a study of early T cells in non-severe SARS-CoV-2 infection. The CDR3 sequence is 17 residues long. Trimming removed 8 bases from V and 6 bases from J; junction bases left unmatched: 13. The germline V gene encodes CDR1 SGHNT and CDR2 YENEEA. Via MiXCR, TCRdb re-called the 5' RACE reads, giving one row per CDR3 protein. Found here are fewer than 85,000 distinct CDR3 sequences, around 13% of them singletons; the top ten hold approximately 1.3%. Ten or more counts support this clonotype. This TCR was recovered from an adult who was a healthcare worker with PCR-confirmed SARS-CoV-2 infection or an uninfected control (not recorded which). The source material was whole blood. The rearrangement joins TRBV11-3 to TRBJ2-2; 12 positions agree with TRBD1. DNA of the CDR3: TGTGCCAGCGGGACCGGGACAGGGGGCCCCGCGGCCGGGGAGCTGTTTTTT. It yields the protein CASGTGTGGPAAGELFF. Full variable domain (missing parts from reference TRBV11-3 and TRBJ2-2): EAGVVQSPRYKIIEKKQPVAFWCNPISGHNTLYWYLQNLGQGPELLIRYENEEAVDDSQLPKDRFSAERLKGVDSTLKIQPAELGDSAVYLCASGTGTGGPAAGELFFGEGSRLTVL.